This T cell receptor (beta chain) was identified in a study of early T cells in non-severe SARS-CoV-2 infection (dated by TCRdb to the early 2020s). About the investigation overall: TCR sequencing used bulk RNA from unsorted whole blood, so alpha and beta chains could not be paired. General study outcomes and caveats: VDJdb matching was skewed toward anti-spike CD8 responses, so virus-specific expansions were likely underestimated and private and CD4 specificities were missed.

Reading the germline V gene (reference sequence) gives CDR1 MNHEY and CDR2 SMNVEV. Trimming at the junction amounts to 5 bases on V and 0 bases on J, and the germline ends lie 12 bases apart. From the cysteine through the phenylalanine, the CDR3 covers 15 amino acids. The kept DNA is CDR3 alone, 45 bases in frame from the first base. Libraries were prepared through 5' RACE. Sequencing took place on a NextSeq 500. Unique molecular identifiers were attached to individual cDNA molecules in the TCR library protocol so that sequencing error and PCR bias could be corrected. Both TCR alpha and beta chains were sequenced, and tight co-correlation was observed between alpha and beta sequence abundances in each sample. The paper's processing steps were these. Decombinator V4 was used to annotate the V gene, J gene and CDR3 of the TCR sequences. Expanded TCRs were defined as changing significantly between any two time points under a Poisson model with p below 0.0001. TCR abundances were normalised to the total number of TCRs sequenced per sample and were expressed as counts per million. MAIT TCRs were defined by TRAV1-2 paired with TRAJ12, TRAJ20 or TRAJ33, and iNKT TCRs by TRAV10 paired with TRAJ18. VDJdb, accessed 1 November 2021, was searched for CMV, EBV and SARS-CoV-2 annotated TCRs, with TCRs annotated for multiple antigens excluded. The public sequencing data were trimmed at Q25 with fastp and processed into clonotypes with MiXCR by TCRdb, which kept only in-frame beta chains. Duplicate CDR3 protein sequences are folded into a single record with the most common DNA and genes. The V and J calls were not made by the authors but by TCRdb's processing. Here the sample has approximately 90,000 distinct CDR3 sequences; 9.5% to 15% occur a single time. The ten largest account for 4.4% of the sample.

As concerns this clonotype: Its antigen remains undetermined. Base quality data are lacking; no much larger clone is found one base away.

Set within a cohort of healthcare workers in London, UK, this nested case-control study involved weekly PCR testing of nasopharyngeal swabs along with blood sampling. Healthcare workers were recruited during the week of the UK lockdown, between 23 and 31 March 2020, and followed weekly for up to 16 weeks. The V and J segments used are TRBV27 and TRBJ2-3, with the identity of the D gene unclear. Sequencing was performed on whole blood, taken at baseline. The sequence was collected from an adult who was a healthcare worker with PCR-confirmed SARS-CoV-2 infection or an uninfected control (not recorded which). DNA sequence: TGTGCCAGCAGTACCAGGACCCCGAGCACAGATACGCAGTATTTT. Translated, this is CASSTRTPSTDTQYF.